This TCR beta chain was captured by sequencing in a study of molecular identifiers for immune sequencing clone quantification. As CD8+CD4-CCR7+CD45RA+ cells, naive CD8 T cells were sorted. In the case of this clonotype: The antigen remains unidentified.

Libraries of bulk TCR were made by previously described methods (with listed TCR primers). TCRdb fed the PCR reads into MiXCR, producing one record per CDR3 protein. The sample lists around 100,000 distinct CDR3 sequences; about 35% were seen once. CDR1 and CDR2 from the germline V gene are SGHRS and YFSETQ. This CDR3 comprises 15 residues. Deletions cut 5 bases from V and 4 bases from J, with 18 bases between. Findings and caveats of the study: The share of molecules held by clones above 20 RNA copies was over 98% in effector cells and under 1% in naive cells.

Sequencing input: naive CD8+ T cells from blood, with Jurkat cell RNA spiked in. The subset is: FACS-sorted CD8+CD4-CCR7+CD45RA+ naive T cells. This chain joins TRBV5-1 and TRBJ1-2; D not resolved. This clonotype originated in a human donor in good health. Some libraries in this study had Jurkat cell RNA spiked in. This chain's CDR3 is CASRPTATLFYGYTF. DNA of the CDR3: TGCGCCAGCAGACCAACAGCCACCCTGTTCTATGGCTACACCTTC.